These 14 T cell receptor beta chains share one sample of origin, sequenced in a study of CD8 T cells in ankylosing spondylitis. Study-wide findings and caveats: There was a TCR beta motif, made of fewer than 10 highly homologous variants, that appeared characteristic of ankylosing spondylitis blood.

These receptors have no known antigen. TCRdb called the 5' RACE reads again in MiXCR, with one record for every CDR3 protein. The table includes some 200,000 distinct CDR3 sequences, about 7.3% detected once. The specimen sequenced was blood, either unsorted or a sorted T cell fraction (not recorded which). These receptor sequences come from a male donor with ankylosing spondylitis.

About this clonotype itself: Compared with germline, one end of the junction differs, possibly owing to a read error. The DNA for the CDR3 is TGTGCCAGCAGCCCCGGGGCCTATAGCAATCAGTCCCAGCATTTT. As protein: CASSPGAYSNQSQHF. The gene calls are TRBV7-2 and TRBJ1-5, with D maybe TRBD1 (5 bases). Germline lookup yields CDR1 SGHTA and CDR2 FQGNSA. The CDR3 length is 15 residues.

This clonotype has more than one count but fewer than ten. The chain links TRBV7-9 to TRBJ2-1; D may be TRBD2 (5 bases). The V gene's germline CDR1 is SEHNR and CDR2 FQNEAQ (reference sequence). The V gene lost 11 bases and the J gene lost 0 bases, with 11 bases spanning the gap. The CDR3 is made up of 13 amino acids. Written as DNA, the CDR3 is TGTGCCCGCGGAGGACGCTCCTACAATGAGCAGTTCTTC. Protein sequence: CARGGRSYNEQFF.

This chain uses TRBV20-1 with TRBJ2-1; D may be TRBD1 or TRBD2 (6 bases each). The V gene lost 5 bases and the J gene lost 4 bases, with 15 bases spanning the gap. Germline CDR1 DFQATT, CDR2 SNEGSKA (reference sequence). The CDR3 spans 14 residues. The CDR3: CSALRGHPYNEQFF. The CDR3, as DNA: TGCAGTGCTCTGCGGGGACACCCATACAATGAGCAGTTCTTC.

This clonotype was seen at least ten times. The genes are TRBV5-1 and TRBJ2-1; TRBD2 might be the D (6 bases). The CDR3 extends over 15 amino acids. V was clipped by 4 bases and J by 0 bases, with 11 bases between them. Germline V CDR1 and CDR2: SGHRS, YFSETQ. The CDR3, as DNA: TGCGCCAGCAGCCCGGAGCGGGCCTCCTACAATGAGCAGTTCTTC. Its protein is CASSPERASYNEQFF.

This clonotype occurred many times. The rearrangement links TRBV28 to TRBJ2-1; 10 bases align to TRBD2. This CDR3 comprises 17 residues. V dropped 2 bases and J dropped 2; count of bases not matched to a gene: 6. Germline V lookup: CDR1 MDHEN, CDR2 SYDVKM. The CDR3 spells CASSLGERGGAYNEQFF. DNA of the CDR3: TGTGCCAGCAGTTTAGGGGAGCGGGGGGGCGCCTACAATGAGCAGTTCTTC. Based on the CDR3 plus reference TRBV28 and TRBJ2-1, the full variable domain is DVKVTQSSRYLVKRTGEKVFLECVQDMDHENMFWYRQDPGLGLRLIYFSYDVKMKEKGDIPEGYSVSREKKERFSLILESASTNQTSMYLCASSLGERGGAYNEQFFGPGTRLTVL.

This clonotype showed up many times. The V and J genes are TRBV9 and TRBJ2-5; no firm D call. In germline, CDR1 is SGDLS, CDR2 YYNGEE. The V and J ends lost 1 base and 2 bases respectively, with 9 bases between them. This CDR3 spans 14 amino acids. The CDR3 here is CASSVTGRQETQYF. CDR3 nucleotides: TGTGCCAGCAGCGTAACGGGCAGGCAAGAGACCCAGTACTTC.

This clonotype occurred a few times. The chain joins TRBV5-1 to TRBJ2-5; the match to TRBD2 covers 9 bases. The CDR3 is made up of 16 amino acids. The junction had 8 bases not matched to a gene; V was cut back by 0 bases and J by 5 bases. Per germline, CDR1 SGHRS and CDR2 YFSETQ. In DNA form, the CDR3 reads TGCGCCAGCAGCTTGGGGTGGGGACTAGCTTCGGAGACCCAGTACTTC. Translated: CASSLGWGLASETQYF.

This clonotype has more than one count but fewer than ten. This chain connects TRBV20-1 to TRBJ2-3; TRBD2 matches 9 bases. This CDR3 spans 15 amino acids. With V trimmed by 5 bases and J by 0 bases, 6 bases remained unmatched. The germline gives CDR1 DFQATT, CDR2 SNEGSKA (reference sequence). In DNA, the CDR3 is TGCAGTGCTCGCGGACTAGCGCGAAGCACAGATACGCAGTATTTT. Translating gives CSARGLARSTDTQYF.

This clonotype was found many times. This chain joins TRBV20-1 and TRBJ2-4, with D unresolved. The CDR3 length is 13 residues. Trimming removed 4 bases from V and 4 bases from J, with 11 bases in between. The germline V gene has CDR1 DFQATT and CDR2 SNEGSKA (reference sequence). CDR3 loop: CSAIVPTKNIQYF. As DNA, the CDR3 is TGCAGTGCTATCGTTCCTACGAAAAACATTCAGTACTTC.

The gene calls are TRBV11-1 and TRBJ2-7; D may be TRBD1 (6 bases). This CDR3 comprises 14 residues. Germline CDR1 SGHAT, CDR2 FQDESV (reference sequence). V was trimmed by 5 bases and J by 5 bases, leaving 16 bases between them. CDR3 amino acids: CASSPTGLGNEQYF. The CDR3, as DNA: TGTGCCAGCAGCCCGACAGGCCTCGGGAACGAGCAGTACTTC.

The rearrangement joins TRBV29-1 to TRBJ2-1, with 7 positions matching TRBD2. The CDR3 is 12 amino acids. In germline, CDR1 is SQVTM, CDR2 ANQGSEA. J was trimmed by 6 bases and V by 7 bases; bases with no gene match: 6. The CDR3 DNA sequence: TGCAGCGCTTATCTAGCGGCCAATGAGCAGTTCTTC. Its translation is CSAYLAANEQFF.

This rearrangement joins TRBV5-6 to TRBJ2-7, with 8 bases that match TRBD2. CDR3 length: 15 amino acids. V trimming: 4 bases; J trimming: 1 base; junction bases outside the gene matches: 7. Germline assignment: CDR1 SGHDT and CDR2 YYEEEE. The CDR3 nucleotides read TGTGCCAGCAGCGGGAAACTAGCGGATTCCTACGAGCAGTACTTC. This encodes CASSGKLADSYEQYF.

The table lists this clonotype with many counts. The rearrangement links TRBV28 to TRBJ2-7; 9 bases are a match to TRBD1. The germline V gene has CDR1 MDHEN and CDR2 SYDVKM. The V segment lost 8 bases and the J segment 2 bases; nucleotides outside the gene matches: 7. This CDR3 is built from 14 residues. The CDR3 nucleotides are TGTGCCAGCGGCTGGACAGGGGCGCCCTACGAGCAGTACTTC. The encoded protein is CASGWTGAPYEQYF.

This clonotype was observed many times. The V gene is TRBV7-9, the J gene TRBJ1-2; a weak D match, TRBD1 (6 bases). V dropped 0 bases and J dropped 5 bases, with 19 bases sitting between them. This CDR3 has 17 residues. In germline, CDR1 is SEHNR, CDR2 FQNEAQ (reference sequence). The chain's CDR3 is CASSLAYLGAELYGYTF. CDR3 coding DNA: TGTGCCAGCAGCTTAGCCTATTTGGGGGCCGAACTGTATGGCTACACCTTC.